This TCR beta chain stems from a study of vaccination effects on CD4 cells after COVID-19. As for the study in general: The post-vaccine samples were taken, at the median, 72 days after the second dose. Study-level results: Convalescent patients in the study were few, and early post-infection timepoints were absent. Infection- and vaccine-induced clones contracted markedly late after vaccination.

The repertoire was sequenced with immunoSEQ multiplex PCR; TCRdb's copy has only in-frame clones and lacks some. The sample records 40,000 to 55,000 clones, less than 85% being singletons. The authors isolated CD4+ T cells after roughly 10 days of culture. Documented for the person is a PCR-confirmed SARS-CoV-2 infection occurring between March and December 2020. Everyone in the study got two shots of either the BNT162b2 or mRNA-1273 vaccine. Half-medium replacement with IL-2 medium occurred on days 3 and 7. CDR1 MNHEY and CDR2 SMNVEV come from the germline V gene (reference sequence). CDR3 length: 16 residues. V lost 0 bases and J lost 2, with 14 bases in between. Concerning this clone: Its matching antigen is unknown.

This sample comprised CD4+ T cells from PBMCs cultured without peptide, obtained after COVID-19 vaccination. This chain links TRBV27 with TRBJ2-7; TRBD2 is a possible D gene (5 bases). This clonotype was obtained from a human donor who had a prior SARS-CoV-2 infection. The CDR3 sequence: CASSLSGVAFTYEQYF. The CDR3 DNA reads as TGTGCCAGCAGTTTATCTGGGGTAGCGTTTACCTACGAGCAGTACTTC.